Listed below are T cell receptor beta chains from one sample, sequenced in a study of T cell clonotyping in hematopoietic cell transplantation. Some clones are missing from TCRdb's copy, which holds only in-frame ones; the method was immunoSEQ multiplex PCR. This table holds 27,000 or so clones, more than 70% found once. Sequenced here: peripheral blood mononuclear cells, sampled before stem cell transplant. Source of these receptors: a man over 45 with myelodysplastic syndrome. Some clones in this sample may be carry-over from other donors' samples. Both conserved end residues are part of each CDR3. Each record gives: J gene, V gene, CDR3 length, D gene, clone size, CDR3 DNA, CDR3 protein. The D gene is left open where the match is weak. Expanded clones get a size class; other rows say once, few or many, or leave the size out.

>TRBJ1-3|TRBV5-6|16|.|once
TGTGCCAGCAGCGTTGAACAGGGAACTTCTGGAAACACCATATATTTT
CASSVEQGTSGNTIYF
>TRBJ1-2|TRBV4-3|16|.|.
TGCGCCAGCAGCCAAGATCTCGGGAAGGGGGGCGGTGGCTACACCTTC
CASSQDLGKGGGGYTF
>TRBJ1-2|TRBV30|13|.|few
TGTGCCTGGAGTGGGGTAGGGGTCGGTGGCTACACCTTC
CAWSGVGVGGYTF
>TRBJ2-3|TRBV30|15|.|.
TGTGCCTGGAGTGTACGGCGAGGTGGGACAGATACGCAGTATTTT
CAWSVRRGGTDTQYF
>TRBJ1-1|TRBV10-2|17|TRBD1|few
TGCGCCAGCAGTGCGGGACAGGGGGTCGTATCGGGCACTGAAGCTTTCTTT
CASSAGQGVVSGTEAFF
>TRBJ1-2|TRBV28|13|TRBD1|.
TGTGCCAGCAGGGAGACAGGGAACTATGGCTACACCTTC
CASRETGNYGYTF
>TRBJ1-2|TRBV27|12|.|.
TGTGCCAGCAGTACCTCCGGGTATGGCTACACCTTC
CASSTSGYGYTF
>TRBJ2-5|TRBV10-1|13|.|.
TGCGCCAGCAGTGAAGGGGTTGTTAAGACCCAGTACTTC
CASSEGVVKTQYF
>TRBJ2-3|TRBV9|15|.|.
TGTGCCAGCAGCGTAGCTGGCGGGAATGGAGATACGCAGTATTTT
CASSVAGGNGDTQYF
>TRBJ2-3|TRBV25-1|16|TRBD2|few
TGTGCCAGCAGTGGCCCCACTAGCGGGAGCACAGATACGCAGTATTTT
CASSGPTSGSTDTQYF
>TRBJ1-5|TRBV6-5|12|.|.
TGTGCCAGCAGTACCGGGGGCCAGCCCCAGCATTTT
CASSTGGQPQHF
>TRBJ2-3|TRBV5-1|15|.|.
TGCGCCAGCAGCTTGGATGGGGGGAGAACAGATACGCAGTATTTT
CASSLDGGRTDTQYF
>TRBJ1-2|TRBV29-1|11|.|.
TGCAGCGTTGTATTCGACTATGGCTACACCTTC
CSVVFDYGYTF
>TRBJ2-1|TRBV28|14|.|.
TGTGCCAGCAGCAGAGTGTCAATCTACAATGAGCAGTTCTTC
CASSRVSIYNEQFF
>TRBJ2-5|TRBV5-4|16|TRBD2|.
TGTGCCAGCAGCTTAGCGCTAGCGGGGGGACAAGAGACCCAGTACTTC
CASSLALAGGQETQYF
>TRBJ2-5|TRBV6-1|14|.|.
TGTGCCAGCAGTGAAAGCAGAGTACAAGAGACCCAGTACTTC
CASSESRVQETQYF
>TRBJ2-7|TRBV7-2|13|TRBD2|once
TGTGCCAGCAGCCCCGGGACTAGACGCGAGCAGTACTTC
CASSPGTRREQYF
>TRBJ2-7|TRBV30|15|TRBD1|.
TGTGCCTGGAGTAGGAGGACAGGGGGGGCCTACGAGCAGTACTTC
CAWSRRTGGAYEQYF
>TRBJ2-5|TRBV30|13|.|.
TGTGCCTGGAGTGAAAGGGTTGGGGAGACCCAGTACTTC
CAWSERVGETQYF
>TRBJ1-5|TRBV9|13|.|.
TGTGCCAGCAGCGCCGGTCTTGGTCAGCCCCAGCATTTT
CASSAGLGQPQHF
>TRBJ2-7|TRBV5-6|12|.|.
TGTGCCAGCAGCTTGGATGGGGGCGAGCAGTACTTC
CASSLDGGEQYF
>TRBJ1-2|TRBV1|16|.|.
TGCACCAGCAGCCAAGTCCCGGGACAGGGGAACTATGGCTACACCTTC
CTSSQVPGQGNYGYTF
>TRBJ1-1|TRBV20-1|11|.|.
TGCAGCACCGACGTGAACACTGAAGCTTTCTTT
CSTDVNTEAFF
>TRBJ2-7|TRBV14|11|.|.
TGTGCCAGCAGCCAATGGGGAGAGCAGTACTTC
CASSQWGEQYF
>TRBJ2-5|TRBV29-1|10|.|medium-sized
TGCAGCGCCGTACAAGAGACCCAGTACTTC
CSAVQETQYF
>TRBJ1-1|TRBV28|13|.|.
TGTGCCAGCAGTCCACGGAGGGGGGCTGAAGCTTTCTTT
CASSPRRGAEAFF
>TRBJ1-1|TRBV2|13|.|.
TGTGCCAGCAGTACAGGGAGGAACACTGAAGCTTTCTTT
CASSTGRNTEAFF
>TRBJ1-2|TRBV4-3|16|.|few
TGCGCCAGCAGCCAAGATATGGGACCGGCTAACTATGGCTACACCTTC
CASSQDMGPANYGYTF
>TRBJ2-1|TRBV30|13|.|.
TGTGCCTGGAGTGCCCTGGTTCCCAATGAGCAGTTCTTC
CAWSALVPNEQFF
>TRBJ1-2|TRBV28|15|TRBD1|.
TGTGCCAGCAGTTTAGTTCCCCGGACAGGGGGAGGCTACACCTTC
CASSLVPRTGGGYTF
>TRBJ2-5|TRBV2|17|TRBD2|.
TGTGCCAGCAGTGAATGGCGGGAGGACGGGTACCAAGAGACCCAGTACTTC
CASSEWREDGYQETQYF
>TRBJ1-2|TRBV6-5|15|.|.
TGTGCCAGCACCTCAGGAGGGGCGGGGCTCTATGGCTACACCTTC
CASTSGGAGLYGYTF
>TRBJ2-7|TRBV7-9|15|.|few
TGTGCCAGCAGCTTATATCGGGACGGGGCCTACGAGCAGTACTTC
CASSLYRDGAYEQYF
>TRBJ2-7|TRBV6-1|13|.|.
TGTGCCAGCCACGACAGGTTCTCCTACGAGCAGTACTTC
CASHDRFSYEQYF
>TRBJ2-3|TRBV30|14|.|.
TGTGCCTGGAGCCACGGGAGAGGGGCAGATACGCAGTATTTT
CAWSHGRGADTQYF
>TRBJ1-2|TRBV30|13|TRBD1|.
TGTGCCTGGACGACCAGGGACAGCTATGGCTACACCTTC
CAWTTRDSYGYTF